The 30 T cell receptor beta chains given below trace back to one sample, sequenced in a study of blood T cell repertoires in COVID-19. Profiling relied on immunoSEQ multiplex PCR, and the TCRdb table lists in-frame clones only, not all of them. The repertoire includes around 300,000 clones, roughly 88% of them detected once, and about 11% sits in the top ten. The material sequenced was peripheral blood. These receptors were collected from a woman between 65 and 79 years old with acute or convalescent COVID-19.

The CDR3 is CASSPPNRRGAFF. CDR3 nucleotides: TGTGCCAGCTCACCACCGAACAGGAGGGGAGCTTTCTTT. The J gene is TRBJ1-1, the V gene TRBV18; weak D call: TRBD1 (5 bases). Looked up from germline, CDR1 is KGHSH and CDR2 is LQKENI. V was pared by 0 bases and J by 10 bases, with 12 bases between. The CDR3 contains 13 residues.

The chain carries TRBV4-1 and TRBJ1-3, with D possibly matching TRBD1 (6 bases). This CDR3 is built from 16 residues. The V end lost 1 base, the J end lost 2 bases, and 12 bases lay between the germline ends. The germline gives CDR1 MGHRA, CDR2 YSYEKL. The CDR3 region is CASSQVGPGAGNTIYF. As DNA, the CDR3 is TGCGCCAGCAGCCAAGTGGGGCCAGGGGCTGGAAACACCATATATTTT.

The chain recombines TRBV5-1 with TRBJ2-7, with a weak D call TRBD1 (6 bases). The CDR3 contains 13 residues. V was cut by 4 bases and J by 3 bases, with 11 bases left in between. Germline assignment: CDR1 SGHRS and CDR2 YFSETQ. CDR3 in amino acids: CASSTGTNYEQYF. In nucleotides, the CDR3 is TGCGCCAGCAGCACCGGGACAAACTACGAGCAGTACTTC.

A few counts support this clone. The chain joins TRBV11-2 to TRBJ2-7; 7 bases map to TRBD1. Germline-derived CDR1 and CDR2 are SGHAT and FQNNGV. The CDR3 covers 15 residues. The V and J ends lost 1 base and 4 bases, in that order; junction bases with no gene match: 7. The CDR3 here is CASSLAPGQSYEQYF. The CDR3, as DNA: TGTGCCAGCAGCTTAGCCCCGGGACAGTCTTACGAGCAGTACTTC.

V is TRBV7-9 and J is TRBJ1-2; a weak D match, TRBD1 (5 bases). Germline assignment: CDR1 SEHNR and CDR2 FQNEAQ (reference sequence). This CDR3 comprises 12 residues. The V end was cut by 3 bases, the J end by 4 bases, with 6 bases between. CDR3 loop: CASSLTVYGYTF. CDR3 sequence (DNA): TGTGCCAGCAGCTTGACAGTCTATGGCTACACCTTC.

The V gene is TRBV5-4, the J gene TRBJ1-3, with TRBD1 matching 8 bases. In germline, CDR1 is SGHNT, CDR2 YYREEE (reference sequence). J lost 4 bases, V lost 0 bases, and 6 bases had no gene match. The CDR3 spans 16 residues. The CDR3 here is CASSLARTGSGNTIYF. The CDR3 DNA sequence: TGTGCCAGCAGCTTGGCCAGGACAGGGTCCGGAAACACCATATATTTT.

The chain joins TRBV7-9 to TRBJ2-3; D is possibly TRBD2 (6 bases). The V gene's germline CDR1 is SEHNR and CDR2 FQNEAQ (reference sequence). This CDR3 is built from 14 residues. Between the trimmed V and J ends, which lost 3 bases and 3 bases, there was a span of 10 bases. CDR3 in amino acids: CASSFGGETDTQYF. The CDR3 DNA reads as TGTGCCAGCAGCTTCGGGGGAGAGACAGATACGCAGTATTTT.

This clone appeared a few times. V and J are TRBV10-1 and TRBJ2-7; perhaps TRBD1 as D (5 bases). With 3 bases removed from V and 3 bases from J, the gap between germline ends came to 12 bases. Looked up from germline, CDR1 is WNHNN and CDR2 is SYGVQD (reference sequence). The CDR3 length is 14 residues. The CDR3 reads CASSDRVAFYEQYF. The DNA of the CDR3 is TGCGCCAGCAGTGACAGGGTTGCCTTCTACGAGCAGTACTTC.

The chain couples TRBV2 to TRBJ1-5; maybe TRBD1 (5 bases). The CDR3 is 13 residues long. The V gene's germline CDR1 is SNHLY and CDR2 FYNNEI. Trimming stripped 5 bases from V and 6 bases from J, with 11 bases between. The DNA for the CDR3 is TGTGCCAGCAGTCGTTTGGGGGGTCAGCCCCAGCATTTT. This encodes CASSRLGGQPQHF.

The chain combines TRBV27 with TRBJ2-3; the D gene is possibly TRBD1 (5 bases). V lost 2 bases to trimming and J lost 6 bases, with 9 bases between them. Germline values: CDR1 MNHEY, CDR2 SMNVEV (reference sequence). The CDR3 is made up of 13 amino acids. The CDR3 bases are TGTGCCAGCAGTTTACAGGGTGCGGATACGCAGTATTTT. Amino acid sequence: CASSLQGADTQYF.

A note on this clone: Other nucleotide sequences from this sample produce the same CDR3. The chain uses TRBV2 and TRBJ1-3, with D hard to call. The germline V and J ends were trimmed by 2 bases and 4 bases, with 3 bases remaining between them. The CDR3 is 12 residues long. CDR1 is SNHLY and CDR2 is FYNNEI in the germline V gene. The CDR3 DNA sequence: TGTGCCAGCAGTGAACTGGGAAACACCATATATTTT. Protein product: CASSELGNTIYF.

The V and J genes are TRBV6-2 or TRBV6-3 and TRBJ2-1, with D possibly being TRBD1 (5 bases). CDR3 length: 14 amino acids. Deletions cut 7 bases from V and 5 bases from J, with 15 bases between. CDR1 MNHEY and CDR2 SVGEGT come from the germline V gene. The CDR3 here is CASTYLGVDNEQFF. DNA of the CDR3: TGTGCCAGCACTTATCTAGGGGTTGACAATGAGCAGTTCTTC.

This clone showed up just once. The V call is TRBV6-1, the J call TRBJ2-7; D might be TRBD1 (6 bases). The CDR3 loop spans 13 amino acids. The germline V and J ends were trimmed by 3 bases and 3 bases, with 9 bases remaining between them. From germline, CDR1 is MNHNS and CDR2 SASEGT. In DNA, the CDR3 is TGTGCCAGCAGTGAGGACAGAGGCTACGAGCAGTACTTC. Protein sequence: CASSEDRGYEQYF.

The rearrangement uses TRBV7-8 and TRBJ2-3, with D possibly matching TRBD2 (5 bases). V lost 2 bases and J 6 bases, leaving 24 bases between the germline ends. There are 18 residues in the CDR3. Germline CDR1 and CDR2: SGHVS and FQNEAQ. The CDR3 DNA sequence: TGTGCCAGCAGCTTACCTCCGGGTGGGCTAAGGACGGGGGATACGCAGTATTTT. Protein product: CASSLPPGGLRTGDTQYF.

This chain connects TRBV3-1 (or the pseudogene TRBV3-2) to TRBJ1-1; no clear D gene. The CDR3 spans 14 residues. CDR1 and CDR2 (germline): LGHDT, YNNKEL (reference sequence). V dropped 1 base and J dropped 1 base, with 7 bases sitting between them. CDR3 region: CASSQVPGNTEAFF. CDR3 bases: TGTGCCAGCAGCCAAGTACCCGGGAACACTGAAGCTTTCTTT.

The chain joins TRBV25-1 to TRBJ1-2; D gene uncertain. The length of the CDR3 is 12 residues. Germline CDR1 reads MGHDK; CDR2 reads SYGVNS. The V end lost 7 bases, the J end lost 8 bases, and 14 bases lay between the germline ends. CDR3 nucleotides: TGTGCCAGCACGAACCTCGTGGGCGGCTACACCTTC. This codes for CASTNLVGGYTF.

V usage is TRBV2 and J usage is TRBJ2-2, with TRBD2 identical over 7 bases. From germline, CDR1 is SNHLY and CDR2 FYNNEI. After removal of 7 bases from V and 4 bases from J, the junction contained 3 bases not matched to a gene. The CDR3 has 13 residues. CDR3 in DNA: TGTGCCAGCATAAGGGAGGGCACCGGGGAGCTGTTTTTT. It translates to CASIREGTGELFF.

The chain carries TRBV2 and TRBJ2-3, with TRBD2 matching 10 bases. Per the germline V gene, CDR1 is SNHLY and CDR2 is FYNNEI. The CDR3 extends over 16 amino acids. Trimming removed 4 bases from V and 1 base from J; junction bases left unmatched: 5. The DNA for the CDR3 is TGTGCCAGCAGTGGACAGAGCGGGGGGGGCACAGATACGCAGTATTTT. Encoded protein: CASSGQSGGGTDTQYF.

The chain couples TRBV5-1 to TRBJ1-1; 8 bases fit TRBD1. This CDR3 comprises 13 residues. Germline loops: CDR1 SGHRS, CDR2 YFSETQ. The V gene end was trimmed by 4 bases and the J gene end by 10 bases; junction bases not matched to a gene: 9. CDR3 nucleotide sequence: TGCGCCAGCAGCCCGGACAGGGTGTTCGGAGCTTTCTTT. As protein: CASSPDRVFGAFF.

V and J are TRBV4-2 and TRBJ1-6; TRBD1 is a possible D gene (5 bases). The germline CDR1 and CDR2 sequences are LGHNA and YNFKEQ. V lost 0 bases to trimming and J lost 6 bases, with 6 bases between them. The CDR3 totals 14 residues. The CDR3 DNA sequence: TGTGCCAGCAGCCAAGACGGGGGTAATTCACCCCTCCACTTT. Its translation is CASSQDGGNSPLHF.

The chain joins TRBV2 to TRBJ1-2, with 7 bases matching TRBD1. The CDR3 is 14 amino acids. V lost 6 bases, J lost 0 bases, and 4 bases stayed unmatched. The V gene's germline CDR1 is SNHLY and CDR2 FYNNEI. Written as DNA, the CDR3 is TGTGCCAGCAGCGCCGGGACAGCTAACTATGGCTACACCTTC. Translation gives CASSAGTANYGYTF.

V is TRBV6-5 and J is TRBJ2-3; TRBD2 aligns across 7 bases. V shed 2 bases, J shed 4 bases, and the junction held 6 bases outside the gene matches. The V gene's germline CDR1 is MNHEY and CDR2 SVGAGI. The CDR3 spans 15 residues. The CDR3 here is CASSYTLGGADTQYF. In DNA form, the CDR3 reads TGTGCCAGCAGTTACACTTTGGGGGGGGCAGATACGCAGTATTTT.

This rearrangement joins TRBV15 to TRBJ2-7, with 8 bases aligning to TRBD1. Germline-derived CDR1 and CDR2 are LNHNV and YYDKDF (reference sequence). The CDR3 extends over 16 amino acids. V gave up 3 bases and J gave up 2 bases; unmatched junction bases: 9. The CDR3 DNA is TGTGCCACCAGCAGTCCCAGGGGGCAACCCCCCTACGAGCAGTACTTC. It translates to CATSSPRGQPPYEQYF. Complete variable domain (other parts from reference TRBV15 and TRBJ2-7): DAMVIQNPRYQVTQFGKPVTLSCSQTLNHNVMYWYQQKSSQAPKLLFHYYDKDFNNEADTPDNFQSRRPNTSFCFLDIRSPGLGDTAMYLCATSSPRGQPPYEQYFGPGTRLTVT.

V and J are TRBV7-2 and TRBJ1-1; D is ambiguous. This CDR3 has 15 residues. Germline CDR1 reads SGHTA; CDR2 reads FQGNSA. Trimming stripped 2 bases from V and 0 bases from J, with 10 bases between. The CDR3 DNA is TGTGCCAGCAGCTTATGGGCGAATGTGAACACTGAAGCTTTCTTT. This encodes CASSLWANVNTEAFF.

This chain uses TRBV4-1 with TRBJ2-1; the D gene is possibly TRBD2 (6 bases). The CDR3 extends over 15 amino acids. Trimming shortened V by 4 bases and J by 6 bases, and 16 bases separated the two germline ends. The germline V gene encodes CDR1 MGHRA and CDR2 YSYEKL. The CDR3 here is CASSRSLFGGNEQFF. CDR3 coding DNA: TGCGCCAGCAGCCGATCCCTGTTCGGGGGCAATGAGCAGTTCTTC.

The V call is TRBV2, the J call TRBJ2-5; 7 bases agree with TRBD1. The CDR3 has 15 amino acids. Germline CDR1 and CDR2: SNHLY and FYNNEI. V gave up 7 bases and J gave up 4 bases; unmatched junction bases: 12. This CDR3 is CASTLTGLPGETQYF. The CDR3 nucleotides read TGTGCCAGCACCCTGACAGGGCTACCGGGAGAGACCCAGTACTTC.

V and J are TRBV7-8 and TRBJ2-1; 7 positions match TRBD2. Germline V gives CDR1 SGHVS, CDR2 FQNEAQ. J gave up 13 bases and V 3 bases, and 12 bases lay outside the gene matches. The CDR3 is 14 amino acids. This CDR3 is CASSFVSVGGYQFF. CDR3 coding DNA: TGTGCCAGCAGCTTTGTCTCAGTGGGGGGGTACCAGTTCTTC.

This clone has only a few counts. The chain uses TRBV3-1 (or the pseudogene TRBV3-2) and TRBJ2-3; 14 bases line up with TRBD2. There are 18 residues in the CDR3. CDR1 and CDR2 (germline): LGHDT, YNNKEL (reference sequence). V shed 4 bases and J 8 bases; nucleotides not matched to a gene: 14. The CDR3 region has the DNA TGTGCCAGCAGCCGAGACCTCCAGACTAGCGGGGGGGCCGGTACGCAGTATTTT. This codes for CASSRDLQTSGGAGTQYF.

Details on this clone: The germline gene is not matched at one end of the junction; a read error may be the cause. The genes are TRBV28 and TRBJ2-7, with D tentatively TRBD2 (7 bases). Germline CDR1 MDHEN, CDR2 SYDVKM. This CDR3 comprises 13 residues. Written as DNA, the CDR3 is TGTGCCAGCAGTCCGGGGGGCGGGTACGGGCAGTACTTC. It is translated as CASSPGGGYGQYF. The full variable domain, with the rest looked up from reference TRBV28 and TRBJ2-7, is DVKVTQSSRYLVKRTGEKVFLECVQDMDHENMFWYRQDPGLGLRLIYFSYDVKMKEKGDIPEGYSVSREKKERFSLILESASTNQTSMYLCASSPGGGYGQYFGPGTRLTVT.

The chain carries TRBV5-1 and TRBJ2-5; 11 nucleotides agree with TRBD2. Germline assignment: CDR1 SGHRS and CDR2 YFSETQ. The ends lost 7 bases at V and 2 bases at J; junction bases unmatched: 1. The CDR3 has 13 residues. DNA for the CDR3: TGCGCCAGCCGACTAGCGGGGCAAGAGACCCAGTACTTC. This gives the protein CASRLAGQETQYF.